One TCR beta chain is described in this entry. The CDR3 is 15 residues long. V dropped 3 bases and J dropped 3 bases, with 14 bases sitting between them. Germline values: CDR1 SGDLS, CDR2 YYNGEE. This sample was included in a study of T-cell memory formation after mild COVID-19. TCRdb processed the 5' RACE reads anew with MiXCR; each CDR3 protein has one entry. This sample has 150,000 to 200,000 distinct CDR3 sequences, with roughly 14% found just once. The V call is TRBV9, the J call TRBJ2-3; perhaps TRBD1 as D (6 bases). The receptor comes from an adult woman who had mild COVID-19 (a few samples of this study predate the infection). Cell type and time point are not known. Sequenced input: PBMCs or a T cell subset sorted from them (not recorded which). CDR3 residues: CASSDRQVITDTQYF. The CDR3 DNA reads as TGTGCCAGCAGCGATCGACAGGTGATTACAGATACGCAGTATTTT.